This T cell receptor beta chain was observed in a study of blood T cell repertoires in COVID-19. Germline loops: CDR1 GTSNPN, CDR2 SVGIG (reference sequence). V gave up 4 bases and J gave up 7 bases; unmatched junction bases: 8. The CDR3 covers 14 residues. Produced via immunoSEQ multiplex PCR; TCRdb's table is partial and in-frame only. Of some 460,000 clones listed, 75% to 90% are singletons. This chain links TRBV30 with TRBJ2-7, with 12 bases matching TRBD1. This TCR derives from a woman in her twenties or thirties with acute or convalescent COVID-19. Sequencing was done on a sample of peripheral blood. This chain's CDR3 is CAWNSGTGGREQYF. CDR3 in DNA: TGTGCCTGGAATAGCGGGACAGGGGGCAGGGAGCAGTACTTC. The entire variable domain, with the rest obtained from reference TRBV30 and TRBJ2-7, is as follows: SQTIHQWPATLVQPVGSPLSLECTVEGTSNPNLYWYRQAAGRGLQLLFYSVGIGQISSEVPQNLSASRPQDRQFILSSKKLLLSDSGFYLCAWNSGTGGREQYFGPGTRLTVT.